These 10 T cell receptor beta chains were all obtained from the same sample, sequenced in a study of cytomegalovirus exposure and HLA in healthy donors. PCR was performed using 60 Vbeta and 13 Jbeta primers. Only in-frame clones appear in the TCRdb table, and some are missing; sequencing was by immunoSEQ multiplex PCR. The data hold 100,000 to 150,000 clones, with roughly 18% observed a single time. Sample: PBMCs. The receptors were gathered from a female donor in good health and CMV-seropositive.

V usage is TRBV7-2 and J usage is TRBJ1-2; D remains ambiguous. Deletions cut 4 bases from V and 4 bases from J, with 16 bases between. CDR1 is SGHTA and CDR2 is FQGNSA in the germline V gene. This CDR3 contains 15 residues. The CDR3 loop is CASSSPAEFSYGYTF. The CDR3 nucleotides are TGTGCCAGCAGCTCACCCGCGGAGTTTTCCTATGGCTACACCTTC.

This clone was found a few times. The V call is TRBV4-3, the J call TRBJ2-7, with no clear D. CDR3 length: 12 amino acids. V lost 2 bases to trimming and J lost 7 bases, with 9 bases between them. CDR1 LGHNA and CDR2 YSLEER come from the germline V gene. The CDR3 DNA reads TGCGCCAGCAGCCAATCAGACGGGGAGCAGTACTTC. Amino acid sequence: CASSQSDGEQYF.

The J gene is TRBJ2-3, the V gene TRBV4-3, with D perhaps TRBD1 (6 bases). The CDR3 loop spans 17 amino acids. The germline gives CDR1 LGHNA, CDR2 YSLEER. Trimming took 1 base from V and 2 from J, leaving 16 bases between them. CDR3 in DNA: TGCGCCAGCAGCCAAGCCTGGACAGCCGATCTCACAGATACGCAGTATTTT. Its translation: CASSQAWTADLTDTQYF.

In this sample, this clone turned up a few times. This chain connects TRBV29-1 to TRBJ2-1, with 7 bases identical to TRBD1. J gave up 0 bases and V 6 bases, and 8 bases lay outside the gene matches. There are 15 residues in the CDR3. Germline V gene data show CDR1 as SQVTM and CDR2 as ANQGSEA. In DNA, the CDR3 is TGCAGCGTCACCGGGACAGTAATCTCCTACAATGAGCAGTTCTTC. Its protein product is CSVTGTVISYNEQFF.

This clone was seen a few times. This rearrangement joins TRBV13 to TRBJ2-2; 9 bases are a match to TRBD2. CDR3 length: 17 residues. CDR1 and CDR2 (germline): PRHDT, FYEKMQ (reference sequence). The trim removed 5 bases at V and 6 bases at J, leaving 13 bases unmatched. The CDR3 region is CASSPTGASGEAGELFF. Here the CDR3 DNA reads TGTGCCAGCAGCCCTACAGGGGCTAGCGGGGAAGCCGGGGAGCTGTTTTTT.

The chain uses TRBV5-1 and TRBJ2-5; a possible D gene is TRBD1 (6 bases). CDR1 SGHRS and CDR2 YFSETQ come from the germline V gene. This CDR3 is 16 amino acids long. V was trimmed by 2 bases and J by 2 bases, leaving 16 bases between them. The CDR3 protein is CASSFGPTGEQETQYF. The CDR3 nucleotides read TGCGCCAGCAGCTTCGGCCCGACAGGCGAACAAGAGACCCAGTACTTC. Full variable domain (remainder filled in from reference TRBV5-1 and TRBJ2-5): KAGVTQTPRYLIKTRGQQVTLSCSPISGHRSVSWYQQTPGQGLQFLFEYFSETQRNKGNFPGRFSGRQFSNSRSEMNVSTLELGDSALYLCASSFGPTGEQETQYFGPGTRLLVL.

CDR3 loop: CASSLSPPGLISYNEQFF. For the CDR3, the DNA is TGTGCCAGCAGTTTATCACCGCCTGGACTAATCTCCTACAATGAGCAGTTCTTC. The chain is built from TRBV27 and TRBJ2-1, with a possible D match to TRBD2 (6 bases). The CDR3 covers 18 residues. Per the germline V gene, CDR1 is MNHEY and CDR2 is SMNVEV (reference sequence). Trimming removed 0 bases from V and 0 bases from J, with 15 bases in between.

This clone was picked up a small number of times. The V gene is TRBV6-5, the J gene TRBJ1-2, with 8 bases matching TRBD1. After removal of 5 bases from V and 7 bases from J, the junction contained 6 bases not matched to a gene. This CDR3 has 13 amino acids. CDR1 MNHEY and CDR2 SVGAGI come from the germline V gene. CDR3 loop: CASSVDRGSGYTF. The DNA for the CDR3 is TGTGCCAGCAGTGTCGACAGGGGATCTGGCTACACCTTC.

CDR3 protein: CSASSGDTQYF. DNA of the CDR3: TGCAGTGCTAGCAGTGGAGATACGCAGTATTTT. The chain employs TRBV20-1 and TRBJ2-3; D unclear. The CDR3 has 11 residues. Trimming removed 3 bases from V and 5 bases from J, with 6 bases in between. In germline, CDR1 is DFQATT, CDR2 SNEGSKA (reference sequence).

The V gene is TRBV4-2, the J gene TRBJ2-3; possible D gene TRBD2, 6 bases. This CDR3 contains 14 residues. V lost 1 base, J lost 4 bases, and 9 bases lay in between. Germline lookup yields CDR1 LGHNA and CDR2 YNFKEQ. CDR3 in DNA: TGTGCCAGCAGCCAAGGGGAGGTCGCAGATACGCAGTATTTT. Protein: CASSQGEVADTQYF.